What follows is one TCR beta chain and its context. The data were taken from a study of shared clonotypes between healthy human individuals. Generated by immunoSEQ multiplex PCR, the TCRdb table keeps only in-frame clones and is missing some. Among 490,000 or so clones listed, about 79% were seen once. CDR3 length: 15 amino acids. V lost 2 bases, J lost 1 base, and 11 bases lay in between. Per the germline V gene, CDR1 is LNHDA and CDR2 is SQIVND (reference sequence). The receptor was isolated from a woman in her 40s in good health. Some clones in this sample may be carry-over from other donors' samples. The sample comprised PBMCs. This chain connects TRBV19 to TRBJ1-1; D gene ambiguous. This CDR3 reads CASSISGVGNTEAFF. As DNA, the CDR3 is TGTGCCAGTAGTATAAGCGGTGTGGGGAACACTGAAGCTTTCTTT.